These 14 T cell receptor beta chains share one sample of origin, sequenced in a study of T cell repertoires in cytomegalovirus infection. MiXCR was run by TCRdb on the reads, yielding one entry per CDR3 protein. The sample lists 51,000 or so distinct CDR3 sequences; about 20% were seen once. The antigens these receptors bind are not known. The sequencing here drew on CD8+ T cells from cultured PBMCs, taken from culture after CMV antigen stimulation. The receptor set was obtained from a human donor in good health (CMV status not recorded). Some clones in this sample may be carry-over from other donors' samples.

This clonotype has more than one count but fewer than ten. V usage is TRBV29-1 and J usage is TRBJ1-2; 7 bases match TRBD1. CDR3 length equals 12 residues. From germline, CDR1 is SQVTM and CDR2 ANQGSEA. With 7 bases clipped from V and 2 bases from J, the junction kept 4 bases outside the gene matches. The chain's CDR3 is CSEGGANYGYTF. The CDR3 DNA reads as TGCAGCGAAGGGGGCGCGAACTATGGCTACACCTTC.

In this sample, this clonotype turned up a few times. The chain is built from TRBV4-3 and TRBJ2-7; TRBD1 aligns across 10 bases. The J segment lost 4 bases and the V segment lost 4 bases, leaving 7 bases of the junction unmatched. This CDR3 has 15 amino acids. Germline V lookup: CDR1 LGHNA, CDR2 YSLEER. The CDR3 is CASSPSRGQGYEQYF. CDR3 nucleotide sequence: TGCGCCAGCAGCCCTTCTAGGGGACAGGGGTACGAGCAGTACTTC.

V and J are TRBV28 and TRBJ1-3; D might be TRBD1 (6 bases). Germline CDR1 reads MDHEN; CDR2 reads SYDVKM. Trimming removed 4 bases at V and 0 bases at J, with 13 bases between. CDR3 length: 16 residues. The CDR3: CASSSRDIISGNTIYF. The CDR3 DNA follows: TGTGCCAGCAGTTCCCGGGACATAATCTCTGGAAACACCATATATTTT.

V is TRBV27 and J is TRBJ2-3, with 9 bases aligning to TRBD1. Losses at the gene ends were 3 bases for V and 5 bases for J; bases not matched to a gene: 12. Germline CDR1 and CDR2: MNHEY and SMNVEV (reference sequence). There are 17 residues in the CDR3. CDR3 sequence: CASSFPGQGKFRDTQYF. Written as DNA, the CDR3 is TGTGCCAGCAGTTTCCCGGGACAGGGTAAATTCAGAGATACGCAGTATTTT.

In this sample, this clonotype turned up a few times. V usage is TRBV7-9 and J usage is TRBJ1-2, with D perhaps matching TRBD1 (6 bases). CDR1 and CDR2 (germline): SEHNR, FQNEAQ (reference sequence). The CDR3 sequence is 15 residues long. V dropped 1 base and J dropped 4 bases, with 13 bases sitting between them. The CDR3 protein is CASSLEGGVSYGYTF. CDR3 nucleotides: TGTGCCAGCAGCTTAGAGGGGGGCGTTAGCTATGGCTACACCTTC.

The rearrangement joins TRBV7-6 to TRBJ2-7; weak D call: TRBD1 (5 bases). The CDR3 has 16 amino acids. Trimming cost V 2 bases and J 7 bases, with 21 bases left between them. The V gene's germline CDR1 is SGHVS and CDR2 FNYEAQ. As DNA, the CDR3 is TGTGCCAGCAGCTTAAAGGCGCGGCAGGGTACACAAGAGCAGTACTTC. It codes for CASSLKARQGTQEQYF.

The chain uses TRBV27 and TRBJ2-1; D ambiguous. CDR1 is MNHEY and CDR2 is SMNVEV in the germline V gene (reference sequence). CDR3 length: 16 residues. Trimming stripped 2 bases from V and 0 bases from J, with 11 bases between. This chain's CDR3 is CASSLTENLSYNEQFF. In nucleotides, the CDR3 is TGTGCCAGCAGTTTAACTGAAAACCTCTCCTACAATGAGCAGTTCTTC.

The chain uses TRBV12-3 or TRBV12-4 and TRBJ1-4; TRBD1 might be the D (6 bases). Trimming removed 5 bases at V and 2 bases at J, with 12 bases between. This CDR3 has 15 amino acids. The CDR3 reads CASSTGYNTNEKLFF. The CDR3 DNA sequence: TGTGCCAGCAGTACAGGGTATAATACTAATGAAAAACTGTTTTTT.

This clonotype was counted at least ten times. The V gene is TRBV7-8, the J gene TRBJ1-5; D call uncertain. The CDR3 spans 17 residues. Trimming removed 0 bases from V and 5 bases from J, with 17 bases in between. The germline V gene encodes CDR1 SGHVS and CDR2 FQNEAQ. The CDR3 sequence: CASSLAPGVHLHQPQHF. The CDR3 DNA sequence: TGTGCCAGCAGCTTAGCCCCCGGCGTACATTTGCATCAGCCCCAGCATTTT.

V is TRBV7-2 and J is TRBJ1-2; D remains ambiguous. Trimming removed 1 base at V and 7 bases at J, with 7 bases between. This CDR3 contains 12 residues. The germline CDR1 and CDR2 sequences are SGHTA and FQGNSA. CDR3 residues: CASSLERAGYTF. CDR3 sequence (DNA): TGTGCCAGCAGCTTAGAGAGGGCTGGCTACACCTTC. Combining the CDR3 with reference TRBV7-2 and TRBJ1-2 gives the whole variable domain GAGVSQSPSNKVTEKGKDVELRCDPISGHTALYWYRQSLGQGLEFLIYFQGNSAPDKSGLPSDRFSAERTGGSVSTLTIQRTQQEDSAVYLCASSLERAGYTFGSGTRLTVV.

This clonotype was seen more than once but under ten times. The rearrangement uses TRBV12-3 or TRBV12-4 and TRBJ1-5; no firm D call. The ends were cut back, 6 bases at V and 6 bases at J, with 15 bases in the middle. CDR3 length: 14 amino acids. This CDR3 is CASSRPGRGQPQHF. As DNA, the CDR3 is TGTGCCAGCAGCCGCCCCGGCCGAGGTCAGCCCCAGCATTTT.

This clonotype occurred a few times. The chain uses TRBV7-8 and TRBJ1-4, with TRBD1 matching 7 bases. The CDR3 contains 14 residues. Germline values: CDR1 SGHVS, CDR2 FQNEAQ. The V gene end was trimmed by 5 bases and the J gene end by 5 bases; junction bases not matched to a gene: 5. The CDR3 DNA sequence: TGTGCCAGCAGCCTCGGGACAGTGAATGAAAAACTGTTTTTT. This translates into CASSLGTVNEKLFF. The variable domain in full, completed from reference TRBV7-8 and TRBJ1-4, reads GAGVSQSPRYKVAKRGQDVALRCDPISGHVSLFWYQQALGQGPEFLTYFQNEAQLDKSGLPSDRFFAERPEGSVSTLKIQRTQQEDSAVYLCASSLGTVNEKLFFGSGTQLSVL.

This clonotype was seen more than once but under ten times. V is TRBV4-1 and J is TRBJ1-6; TRBD1 agrees at 9 bases. Germline-derived CDR1 and CDR2 are MGHRA and YSYEKL. CDR3 size: 14 residues. V lost 7 bases and J lost 6; bases outside the gene matches: 4. The CDR3 DNA sequence: TGCGCCAGCAACACAGGGGGCGCTAATTCACCCCTCCACTTT. This sequence encodes CASNTGGANSPLHF.

This clonotype appeared many times. The genes are TRBV7-2 and TRBJ2-3, with a possible D match to TRBD1 (5 bases). Germline CDR1 and CDR2: SGHTA and FQGNSA. This CDR3 comprises 15 residues. Trimming pared 2 bases from V and 2 bases from J, leaving 11 bases between. The CDR3 reads CASSLRGRITDTQYF. For the CDR3, the DNA is TGTGCCAGCAGCTTAAGGGGTCGAATCACAGATACGCAGTATTTT.